This is a list of T cell receptor beta chains from one sample in a study of CD4 and CD8 cells across lung adenocarcinoma regions. One entry per CDR3 protein, called by TCRdb with MiXCR from the PCR reads. The table records about 16,000 distinct CDR3 sequences, roughly half of them present only once. Sequencing input: CD8+ T cells from the center of a lung tumor. These TCRs come from a female donor with lung adenocarcinoma. The CD4 and CD8 labels of this study may be unreliable. Each CDR3 is given with its conserved first and last residue. The D gene is left open where the match is weak. Where a row states a size, it is once, few, many or the class of an expanded clone; other rows omit it.

TRBV6-2/TRBV6-3	.	15	few	TRBJ2-3	TGTGCCAGGGGTTATGGGGGCCGTGGCCCAGATACGCAGTATTTC	CARGYGGRGPDTQYF
TRBV12-3/TRBV12-4	TRBD2	12	.	TRBJ2-1	TGTGCCAGCAGTTTAAGTGGCGGACTAGTTGTCTTC	CASSLSGGLVVF
TRBV7-2	TRBD2	17	many	TRBJ2-3	TGTGCCAGCAGCTTATGGACTAGCGGGGGGGCGACAGATACGCAGTATTTT	CASSLWTSGGATDTQYF
TRBV6-1	.	12	medium-sized	TRBJ2-7	TGTGCCAGCAGTGAAATAGGATACGAGCAGTACTTC	CASSEIGYEQYF
TRBV10-3	.	13	.	TRBJ2-2	TGTGCCTCAGAGGGGGTGAACACCGGGGAGCTGTTTTTT	CASEGVNTGELFF
TRBV4-2	TRBD2	17	.	TRBJ2-5	TGTGCCAGCAGCCAGGGGGGAGGGTGGGGGAGCCAAGAGACCCAGTACTTC	CASSQGGGWGSQETQYF
TRBV27	.	14	.	TRBJ2-5	TGTGCCAGCAAATTTTCAGGGAACCGAGAGACCCAGTACTTC	CASKFSGNRETQYF
TRBV27	.	18	.	TRBJ2-3	TGTGCCAGCAGTTTTAGGGGAGCACATTACAACGGCACAGATACGCAGTATTTT	CASSFRGAHYNGTDTQYF
TRBV11-2	TRBD1	17	.	TRBJ2-2	TGTGCCAGCAGCGCGGGGGCGGGACAGGGGGCAGCCGGGGAGCTGTTTTTT	CASSAGAGQGAAGELFF
TRBV6-5	.	14	.	TRBJ2-1	TGTGCCAGCAGTTCGACCACAGGAAACAATGAGCAGTTCTTC	CASSSTTGNNEQFF
TRBV6-1	.	15	.	TRBJ2-7	TGTGCCAGCAGTGATGGAAGCTTAAGTCCATACGAGCAGTACTTC	CASSDGSLSPYEQYF
TRBV6-2/TRBV6-3	.	14	.	TRBJ2-5	TGTGCCAGCAGTTACACCGCGACGAAAGAGACCCAGTACTTC	CASSYTATKETQYF
TRBV6-1	TRBD1	14	.	TRBJ2-5	TGTGCCAGCAGAGGGACAGTACGGCAAGAGACCCAGTACTTC	CASRGTVRQETQYF
TRBV27	.	14	many	TRBJ2-7	TGTGCCAGCAGTGCGGGACTCCTCTCCTACGAGCAGTACTTC	CASSAGLLSYEQYF
TRBV4-1	TRBD1	16	.	TRBJ2-3	TGCGCCAGCAGCCAACCCGGGACAGGGAAAGCAGATACGCAGTATTTT	CASSQPGTGKADTQYF
TRBV6-1	.	12	.	TRBJ2-3	TGTGCCAGCCGGAGAAGCACAGATACGCAGTATTTT	CASRRSTDTQYF
TRBV12-3/TRBV12-4	.	12	.	TRBJ1-1	TGTGCCAGCAGTGCAAGAGACACTGAAGCTTTCTTT	CASSARDTEAFF
TRBV14	.	15	.	TRBJ2-2	TGTGCCAGCAGCTCCCGGGCCTATGGGACCGGGGAGCTGTTTTTT	CASSSRAYGTGELFF
TRBV10-2	.	14	many	TRBJ1-5	TGCGCCAGCAGTGAGAGCCTTCGGGATCAGCCCCAGCATTTT	CASSESLRDQPQHF
TRBV3-1	TRBD2	16	.	TRBJ2-5	TGTGCCAGCAGCACCCGGCGGGAGGGCCCCGACGAGACCCAGTACTTC	CASSTRREGPDETQYF
TRBV6-5	.	12	.	TRBJ2-5	TGTGCCAGCATGTTTAGAGGGGAGACCCAGTACTTC	CASMFRGETQYF
TRBV10-3	TRBD2	14	many	TRBJ2-7	TGTGCCATTGGGGGGGGAGAATCCTCCTACGAGCAGTACTTC	CAIGGGESSYEQYF
TRBV6-1	TRBD1	14	.	TRBJ2-1	TGTGCCAGCCTCCGGGACAGGGGAAACAATGAGCAGTTCTTC	CASLRDRGNNEQFF
TRBV6-1	TRBD1	13	many	TRBJ1-2	TGTGCCAGCGGGGACAGACTTAACTATGGCTACACCTTC	CASGDRLNYGYTF
TRBV6-1	TRBD1	16	.	TRBJ2-5	TGTGCCAGCAGTGAAGCCCAGACAGGGAGCCAAGAGACCCAGTACTTC	CASSEAQTGSQETQYF
TRBV6-1	TRBD2	18	once	TRBJ2-3	TGTGCCAGCACCCCCAAGGCGGGACTAGCGGGACGCACAAATACGCAGTATTTC	CASTPKAGLAGRTNTQYF
TRBV6-1	.	13	.	TRBJ2-4	TGTGCCAGGGGGCTGTGTGCCAAAAATACGCAGTACTTC	CARGLCAKNTQYF
TRBV6-1	.	16	.	TRBJ2-3	TGTGCCAGCTGCTTGGCAGGGGGGAGAGGCAAAGATACGCAGTATTTT	CASCLAGGRGKDTQYF
TRBV10-1	TRBD1	15	.	TRBJ2-3	TGCGCCAGCAGCCCCGGGACAGGGTCCACAGATACGCAGTATTTT	CASSPGTGSTDTQYF
TRBV7-3	TRBD1	14	many	TRBJ1-2	TGTGCCAGCAGCCGAAACAGGGGGGCAGATGGCTACACCTTC	CASSRNRGADGYTF
TRBV7-2	TRBD2	14	few	TRBJ2-3	TGTGCCGGCAGCGGGGGCCGGGACACAGAGACCCAGTATTTT	CAGSGGRDTETQYF
TRBV6-1	.	15	.	TRBJ2-2	TGTGCCAGGGGCCTCCGGGCTGTGAGCACCGGTACGCTGTTTTTT	CARGLRAVSTGTLFF
TRBV6-5	.	15	few	TRBJ1-2	TGTGCCAGCAGTTACGAATTCCGTTCGGCCTATGGCTACACCTTC	CASSYEFRSAYGYTF
TRBV6-1	.	14	.	TRBJ2-7	TGTGCCAGCAGGACCGGGACATTTTCCTACGAGCAGTACTTC	CASRTGTFSYEQYF
TRBV5-1	TRBD1	13	few	TRBJ2-5	TGCGCCAGCAGCTGGCAGGGGGCTGGTGAGCAGTACTTC	CASSWQGAGEQYF
TRBV5-1	TRBD1	14	many	TRBJ2-7	TGCGCCAGCAGCCCGGGACAGGGGGCCTACGAGCAGTACTTC	CASSPGQGAYEQYF
TRBV6-1	.	14	few	TRBJ2-3	TGTGCCAGCAGTGAACAGAGGTCATCAGATACGCAGTATTTT	CASSEQRSSDTQYF
TRBV27	.	16	many	TRBJ1-2	TGTGCCAGCAGTACCTCCGGGGGCCCAGCTAACTATGGCTACACCTTC	CASSTSGGPANYGYTF
TRBV6-2/TRBV6-3	.	15	.	TRBJ2-4	TGTGCCAGCAGTTTTCACAGGGACCCCAAAAACATTCAGTACTTC	CASSFHRDPKNIQYF
TRBV11-3	.	13	.	TRBJ2-1	TGTGCCAGCAGCCCCCCGGCTGCGAATGAGCAGTTCTTC	CASSPPAANEQFF
TRBV6-1	.	11	medium-sized	TRBJ2-3	TGTGCCAGCACATGGGGGGATACGCAGTATTTT	CASTWGDTQYF
TRBV27	.	16	.	TRBJ2-5	TGTGCCAGCAGGGGAGTGGGGGGGGCGGACCAAGAGACGCAGTACTTC	CASRGVGGADQETQYF
TRBV11-2	TRBD1	15	.	TRBJ2-1	TGTGCCAGCAGCTTAGGGACAGGTCTCTACAATGAGCAGTTCTTC	CASSLGTGLYNEQFF
TRBV6-1	.	14	few	TRBJ2-3	TGTGCCAGCAGTGCTCGGGACCCCACAGATACGCAGTATTTT	CASSARDPTDTQYF
TRBV6-5	.	14	.	TRBJ2-7	TGTGCCAGCAGTTCCGATGTCAGGGACTACGAGCAGTACTTC	CASSSDVRDYEQYF
TRBV27	TRBD2	15	.	TRBJ2-3	TGTGCCAGCAGTTCGGGGGGGGCAGCCAAAAACACTCAGTATTTT	CASSSGGAAKNTQYF
TRBV11-3	TRBD1	13	.	TRBJ1-1	TGTGCCAGCAGCCCATATACCGGGACAGCCGCTTTCTTT	CASSPYTGTAAFF
TRBV6-1	TRBD2	15	.	TRBJ2-7	TGTGCCAGCGGTCATAGCGGGAGGTACTCCTACGAGCAGTACTTC	CASGHSGRYSYEQYF
TRBV6-2/TRBV6-3	TRBD2	18	.	TRBJ2-5	TGTGCCAGCAGTTTGACGGGCGGGGGGGTGACTGGCACAGATACCCAGTACTTC	CASSLTGGGVTGTDTQYF
TRBV27	.	15	.	TRBJ2-7	TGTGCCAGGGGGCTCGGGGGCGGTGACACAGATACGCAGTACTTC	CARGLGGGDTDTQYF
TRBV6-1	.	14	.	TRBJ2-5	TGTGCGGGGCGGAGGGGGCAGGCCCCAGATACCCAGTATTTC	CAGRRGQAPDTQYF
TRBV6-5	.	15	.	TRBJ2-5	TGTGCCAGCAGTTTAGCTGGGTACGGGAGAGAGACCCAGTACTTC	CASSLAGYGRETQYF
TRBV6-1	.	14	.	TRBJ2-3	TGTGCCAGCAGTGACGGAGTCGGGGGCGGTGCGCAGTATTTT	CASSDGVGGGAQYF
TRBV6-1	TRBD2	17	.	TRBJ2-3	TGTGCCAGCAGGGGTCTAGCGGGGCTGCGCGTTCCAGATACGCAGTACTTT	CASRGLAGLRVPDTQYF
TRBV6-1	TRBD2	16	few	TRBJ2-3	TGTGCCAGCAGTCTGGAGCGGGGGGGCGGCACCGGGGAGCAGTATTTT	CASSLERGGGTGEQYF
TRBV12-3/TRBV12-4	.	14	.	TRBJ2-2	TGTGCCAGCAGTTTAGGTAGCGTATCCGGGGAGCAGTTCTTT	CASSLGSVSGEQFF
TRBV28	.	15	.	TRBJ2-1	TGTGCCAGCAGTTCCCCGGCGGGTCAGAGAAATGAGCAGTTCTTC	CASSSPAGQRNEQFF